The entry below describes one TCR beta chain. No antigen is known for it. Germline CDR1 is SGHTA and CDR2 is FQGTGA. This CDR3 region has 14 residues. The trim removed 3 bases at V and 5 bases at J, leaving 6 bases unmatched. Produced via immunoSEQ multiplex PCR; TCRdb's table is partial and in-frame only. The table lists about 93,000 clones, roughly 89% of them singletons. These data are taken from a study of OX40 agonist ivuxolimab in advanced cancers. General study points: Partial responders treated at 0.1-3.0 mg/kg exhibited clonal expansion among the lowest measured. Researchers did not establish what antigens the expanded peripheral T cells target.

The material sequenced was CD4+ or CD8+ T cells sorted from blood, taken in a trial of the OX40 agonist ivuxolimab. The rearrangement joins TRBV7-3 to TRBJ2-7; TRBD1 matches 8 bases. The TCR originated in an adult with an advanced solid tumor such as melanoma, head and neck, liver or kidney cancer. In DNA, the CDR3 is TGTGCCAGCAGCTTGACAGGGGCGGGTAACGAGCAGTACTTC. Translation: CASSLTGAGNEQYF.